These T cell receptor beta chains were read from a single sample in a study of regulatory T cells in long-lasting Graves disease. MiXCR, run by TCRdb on the multiplex PCR reads, gives a single entry per CDR3 protein. The table records approximately 480,000 distinct CDR3 sequences, about 17% of them present only once. These data also featured in a second study, about T cells in Graves' hyperthyroidism and ophthalmopathy.

The material sequenced was peripheral blood mononuclear cells (PBMCs), taken at new diagnosis, from a patient treated with antithyroid drugs. The source of these receptors is a man in his forties with Graves disease. Both conserved end residues are part of each CDR3. D genes are given only for firm matches. For some rows the clone size is stated as once, few or many, or as a class when expanded; others skip it.

13	NA	TRBJ2-7	few	TRBV28	CARQDLGAYEQYF	TGTGCCAGGCAGGACTTAGGAGCCTACGAGCAGTACTTC
15	NA	TRBJ1-2	many	TRBV5-5	CASSLDPGRPYGYTF	TGTGCCAGCAGCTTGGACCCGGGCCGCCCCTATGGCTACACCTTC
15	TRBD1	TRBJ1-3	many	TRBV11-2	CASSPGDRAGNTIYF	TGTGCCAGCAGCCCAGGTGACAGGGCTGGAAACACCATATATTTT
16	TRBD2	TRBJ2-7	few	TRBV20-1	CSARDPTSSSTYEQYF	TGCAGTGCTAGAGATCCGACTAGCTCGAGCACCTACGAGCAGTACTTC
17	TRBD1	TRBJ2-7	NA	TRBV19	CASSIAATGGIYNEQYF	TGTGCCAGTAGTATAGCAGCGACAGGGGGCATTTACAATGAGCAGTACTTC
13	TRBD2	TRBJ2-1	NA	TRBV2	CASSRLAGWEQFF	TGTGCCAGCAGCAGACTAGCGGGATGGGAGCAGTTCTTC
12	NA	TRBJ1-1	many	TRBV3-1	CASSQPGTEAFF	TGTGCCAGCAGCCAACCAGGGACAGAAGCTTTCTTT
17	TRBD2	TRBJ2-7	once	TRBV29-1	CSVQDRTILAGTYEQYF	TGCAGCGTTCAAGACAGGACCATACTAGCGGGTACCTACGAGCAGTACTTC
14	NA	TRBJ1-1	many	TRBV12-3/TRBV12-4	CASSTGGRGIRAFF	TGTGCCAGCAGTACCGGAGGGCGGGGAATTCGAGCTTTCTTT
14	TRBD1	TRBJ1-1	few	TRBV5-1	CASSGITGETEAFF	TGCGCCAGCAGCGGAATAACAGGGGAGACTGAAGCTTTCTTT
13	TRBD1	TRBJ2-5	NA	TRBV20-1	CSGHRGLGETQYF	TGCAGTGGCCACAGGGGGCTTGGGGAGACCCAGTACTTC